This TCR beta chain appears in the sequencing data of a study of cytomegalovirus exposure and HLA in healthy donors. TCRdb keeps only in-frame clones here, not all; method: immunoSEQ multiplex PCR. This sample has 110,000 or so clones, with 95% found just once. Germline V gene data show CDR1 as SGHNT and CDR2 as YYREEE (reference sequence). This CDR3 is 12 amino acids long. V shed 8 bases and J 3 bases; nucleotides not matched to a gene: 3. In the case of this clone: Its antigen is as yet unknown.

General study findings and limits: The classifier reportedly diagnosed cytomegalovirus status with high sensitivity and specificity.

The chain is built from TRBV5-4 and TRBJ2-7, with 9 nucleotides matching TRBD1. The clonotype comes from a woman between 18 and 29 years old in good health and CMV-seronegative. Sample: PBMCs. The chain's CDR3 is CARGDRDYEQYF. The CDR3, as DNA: TGTGCCAGGGGGGACAGGGACTACGAGCAGTACTTC.